This T cell receptor (beta chain) was profiled in a study of metastatic and nonmetastatic thyroid tumors. In the study overall: Across peripheral blood and tumor or nodule tissue samples taken from malignant and benign thyroid patients, the repertoires were compared with one another.

Thyroid surgery took place with no prior treatment in any patient. Original analysis: A papillary thyroid cancer distant-metastasis classifier was built from CDR3 differences across clinicopathological groups. With MiXCR, TCRdb called clones anew from the PCR reads. It is TCRdb's table, rather than the study itself, that gives the V and J calls and clone size. The top ten hold less than 7% of the sample, which has under 25,000 clones, approximately 26% seen once. Trimming took off 2 bases at V and 5 bases at J, with 7 bases between the two ends. There are 11 residues in the CDR3. From germline, CDR1 is GTSNPN and CDR2 SVGIG (reference sequence).

The V and J genes are TRBV30 and TRBJ2-7; D is perhaps TRBD2 (5 bases). This TCR came from a female donor with papillary thyroid cancer or a benign thyroid nodule (not recorded which). Some clones in this sample may be carry-over from other donors' samples. The sample was blood. CDR3 DNA sequence: TGTGCCTGGAGTTTCGGGGACGAGCAGTACTTC. Translation gives CAWSFGDEQYF.